The clone carrying this T cell receptor (beta chain) was observed a few times. Its antigen is not known. These data are taken from a study of T-cell reconstitution after alpha-beta-depleted transplantation in children. The CDR3 covers 16 residues. Germline values: CDR1 SGHKS, CDR2 YYEKEE (reference sequence). Deletions cut 0 bases from V and 3 bases from J, with 15 bases between. Broader study findings: As was reported, about two months after transplant, alpha-beta T cells came from several hundred expanded graft clones. T-cell counts and diversity were attributed mostly to newly produced T cells one year after transplant.

Preparation of the TCRbeta library was carried out with unique molecular identifiers. MiXCR, run by TCRdb on the PCR reads, gives a single entry per CDR3 protein. The table has 130,000 or so distinct CDR3 sequences, about a tenth seen once; the top ten hold nearly 25%. The V and J genes are TRBV5-5 and TRBJ2-5; a weak D match, TRBD2 (6 bases). The sample in question was PBMCs, mostly from graft donor cells, obtained 180 days after TCRalphabeta/CD19-depleted stem cell transplant. The clonotype originates from a girl under three years old who had a stem cell transplant for combined immunodeficiency, so the T cells may come from the graft donor. CDR3 sequence reads: CASSLGPAGGEETQYF. CDR3 nucleotide sequence: TGTGCCAGCAGCTTGGGCCCAGCGGGTGGTGAAGAGACCCAGTACTTC. The whole variable domain, filled in from reference TRBV5-5 and TRBJ2-5, reads DAGVTQSPTHLIKTRGQQVTLRCSPISGHKSVSWYQQVLGQGPQFIFQYYEKEERGRGNFPDRFSARQFPNYSSELNVNALLLGDSALYLCASSLGPAGGEETQYFGPGTRLLVL.